The 22 T cell receptor beta chains reported below all come from one sample, sequenced in a study of neoadjuvant anti-PD-1 for oral cavity cancer. The repertoire was sequenced with immunoSEQ multiplex PCR; TCRdb's copy has only in-frame clones and lacks some. The sample holds tens of thousands of clones, 83% seen once. The material sequenced was PBMCs, taken before nivolumab (anti-PD-1) treatment. These receptors all come from a person between 40 and 85 years old with oral cavity squamous cell carcinoma.

This chain uses TRBV27 with TRBJ2-1; 7 bases fit TRBD2. Germline V gene data show CDR1 as MNHEY and CDR2 as SMNVEV (reference sequence). The CDR3 runs 15 residues. Trimming took 4 bases from V and 6 from J; bases not matched to a gene: 9. The CDR3 protein is CASSSERGVINEQFF. DNA of the CDR3: TGTGCCAGCAGTTCGGAGCGGGGAGTTATCAATGAGCAGTTCTTC.

There are a few counts of this clone. The chain has TRBV9 and TRBJ1-5; possibly TRBD1 for D (5 bases). CDR1 and CDR2 from the germline V gene are SGDLS and YYNGEE. This CDR3 contains 15 residues. V lost 3 bases and J lost 1, with 11 bases in between. CDR3 residues: CASSAQGGSNQPQHF. The CDR3 DNA sequence: TGTGCCAGCAGCGCCCAGGGAGGGAGCAATCAGCCCCAGCATTTT.

The chain joins TRBV6-9 to TRBJ1-5; D not certain. There are 11 residues in the CDR3. Germline loops: CDR1 MNHGY, CDR2 SVAAGI. The V and J ends lost 8 bases and 7 bases respectively, with 9 bases between them. The CDR3 here is CASLRTQPQHF. The DNA of the CDR3 is TGTGCCAGCCTAAGGACCCAGCCCCAGCATTTT.

The rearrangement joins TRBV6-5 to TRBJ1-2, with a possible D match to TRBD1 (5 bases). Per germline, CDR1 MNHEY and CDR2 SVGAGI. The CDR3 is 15 amino acids. Between the trimmed V and J ends, which lost 10 bases and 8 bases, there was a span of 26 bases. The CDR3 spells CATSSLGVILRGYTF. The CDR3 nucleotides read TGTGCCACCTCCTCGTTGGGGGTCATCCTACGAGGCTACACCTTC.

This clone was observed a handful of times. The chain is built from TRBV6-4 and TRBJ1-2, with 9 nucleotides matching TRBD1. V was pared by 5 bases and J by 2 bases, with 6 bases of the junction left unmatched. The germline V gene has CDR1 MRHNA and CDR2 SNTAGT. This CDR3 has 15 amino acids. The CDR3 loop is CASSPWGTGNYGYTF. The CDR3 DNA follows: TGTGCCAGCAGTCCCTGGGGGACAGGGAACTATGGCTACACCTTC.

As for this clone: At one end, the junction sequence differs from germline, possibly due to a read error. J is TRBJ1-4 and V is TRBV5-8; 9 positions agree with TRBD1. Germline CDR1 SGHTS, CDR2 YDEGEE. There are 12 residues in the CDR3. The CDR3 nucleotides read TGTGCCAGCAGCTTGGAACCGGGACAGGGACATTTT. Its protein is CASSLEPGQGHF.

This clone appeared once. The V call is TRBV4-2, the J call TRBJ2-5; tentatively, D is TRBD2 (6 bases). The CDR3 is made up of 18 amino acids. V gave up 3 bases and J gave up 1 base, with 21 bases separating them. Germline CDR1 is LGHNA and CDR2 is YNFKEQ. CDR3 sequence reads: CASSHTLRGSPSQETQYF. CDR3 in DNA: TGTGCCAGCAGCCATACTCTTCGGGGGTCCCCGTCCCAAGAGACCCAGTACTTC.

The genes are TRBV7-6 and TRBJ2-3; 15 nucleotides agree with TRBD2. J was trimmed by 10 bases and V by 4 bases; bases with no gene match: 6. Germline CDR1 is SGHVS and CDR2 is FNYEAQ. This CDR3 region has 15 residues. The CDR3 here is CASSSAGTSGRSQYF. The CDR3 nucleotides read TGTGCCAGCAGCTCCGCCGGGACTAGCGGGAGGTCGCAGTATTTT.

This rearrangement joins TRBV27 to TRBJ2-5, with 10 bases aligning to TRBD1. After removal of 6 bases from V and 3 bases from J, the junction contained 7 bases not matched to a gene. Germline-derived CDR1 and CDR2 are MNHEY and SMNVEV (reference sequence). This CDR3 comprises 15 residues. The CDR3 DNA reads TGTGCCAGCAGCTCACCCGGGACAGGGGAAGAGACCCAGTACTTC. Protein: CASSSPGTGEETQYF.

The chain uses TRBV13 and TRBJ1-1; 7 positions match TRBD1. Unmatched junction bases numbered 6, after V lost 7 bases and J lost 4 bases. The germline V gene has CDR1 PRHDT and CDR2 FYEKMQ (reference sequence). This CDR3 has 13 residues. The CDR3 loop is CASTTQGVTEAFF. The CDR3 DNA reads TGTGCCAGCACAACTCAGGGGGTCACTGAAGCTTTCTTT.

DNA for the CDR3: TGCGCCAGCAGTATTACAGGGGTGAACACCGGGGAGCTGTTTTTT. This gives the protein CASSITGVNTGELFF. The rearrangement uses TRBV5-1 and TRBJ2-2, with 7 bases that match TRBD1. CDR1 is SGHRS, CDR2 YFSETQ, per germline. The CDR3 consists of 15 residues. V trimming: 5 bases; J trimming: 1 base; junction bases outside the gene matches: 5. Together with reference TRBV5-1 and TRBJ2-2, the CDR3 gives the full variable domain: KAGVTQTPRYLIKTRGQQVTLSCSPISGHRSVSWYQQTPGQGLQFLFEYFSETQRNKGNFPGRFSGRQFSNSRSEMNVSTLELGDSALYLCASSITGVNTGELFFGEGSRLTVL.

This chain connects TRBV5-4 to TRBJ2-1; weak D call: TRBD1 (5 bases). CDR3 length: 12 residues. V was trimmed by 5 bases and J by 10 bases, leaving 13 bases between them. Germline CDR1 SGHNT, CDR2 YYREEE (reference sequence). The CDR3 loop reads CASRSGSEEQFF. In DNA form, the CDR3 reads TGTGCCAGCAGGTCAGGGTCGGAAGAGCAGTTCTTC.

V gene TRBV2 combines with J gene TRBJ1-1; no firm D call. From germline, CDR1 is SNHLY and CDR2 FYNNEI. CDR3 size: 13 residues. Trimming left V 2 bases short and J 4 bases short, with 8 bases between. The CDR3, as DNA: TGTGCCAGCAGTGAACGGTGGCGCACTGAAGCTTTCTTT. Protein: CASSERWRTEAFF.

A few counts support this clone. The CDR3 is CASSVLAGAKFF. CDR3 sequence (DNA): TGTGCCAGCAGCGTATTAGCGGGGGCTAAGTTCTTC. This sequence joins TRBV9 and TRBJ2-1; 9 positions match TRBD2. The CDR3 consists of 12 residues. Germline V gives CDR1 SGDLS, CDR2 YYNGEE. V lost 1 base to trimming and J lost 14 bases; unmatched junction nucleotides: 4.

The V gene is TRBV7-9, the J gene TRBJ1-2; possible D gene TRBD1, 5 bases. The CDR3 loop spans 13 amino acids. CDR1 is SEHNR and CDR2 is FQNEAQ in the germline V gene (reference sequence). V was clipped by 5 bases and J by 4 bases, with 11 bases between them. The CDR3: CASSRDGAYGYTF. CDR3 in DNA: TGTGCCAGCAGCCGGGACGGGGCCTATGGCTACACCTTC. The full variable domain, completed using reference TRBV7-9 and TRBJ1-2, is DTGVSQNPRHKITKRGQNVTFRCDPISEHNRLYWYRQTLGQGPEFLTYFQNEAQLEKSRLLSDRFSAERPKGSFSTLEIQRTEQGDSAMYLCASSRDGAYGYTFGSGTRLTVV.

This clone occurred once. The gene calls are TRBV7-3 and TRBJ2-6; D is uncertain. There are 14 residues in the CDR3. The germline CDR1 and CDR2 sequences are SGHTA and FQGTGA. Trimming stripped 3 bases from V and 3 bases from J, with 6 bases between. CDR3 amino acids: CASSLDGGANVLTF. The CDR3 DNA reads as TGTGCCAGCAGCTTGGACGGTGGGGCCAACGTCCTGACTTTC.

The rearrangement joins TRBV4-1 to TRBJ1-2; possible D gene TRBD1, 6 bases. CDR1 is MGHRA, CDR2 YSYEKL, per germline. V was trimmed by 1 base and J by 4 bases, leaving 10 bases between them. The CDR3 contains 14 residues. In DNA form, the CDR3 reads TGCGCCAGCAGCCAAGCGGGACAATTCTATGGCTACACCTTC. It yields the protein CASSQAGQFYGYTF.

This chain uses TRBV28 with TRBJ1-2, with TRBD1 as a possible D gene (5 bases). Germline CDR1 and CDR2: MDHEN and SYDVKM. The length of the CDR3 is 14 residues. The ends were cut back, 5 bases at V and 6 bases at J, with 16 bases in the middle. CDR3 in DNA: TGTGCCAGCAGTACCCGGCGGGGCGCCCATGGCTACACCTTC. Translation: CASSTRRGAHGYTF.

The chain is built from TRBV27 and TRBJ2-6; D unclear. Trimming took 5 bases from V and 4 from J, leaving 9 bases between them. The CDR3 is made up of 14 amino acids. Germline CDR1 is MNHEY and CDR2 is SMNVEV (reference sequence). This CDR3 is CASSVGPGANVLTF. CDR3 nucleotides: TGTGCCAGCAGTGTTGGTCCCGGGGCCAACGTCCTGACTTTC. Filled out from reference TRBV27 and TRBJ2-6, the complete variable domain reads EAQVTQNPRYLITVTGKKLTVTCSQNMNHEYMSWYRQDPGLGLRQIYYSMNVEVTDKGDVPEGYKVSRKEKRNFPLILESPSPNQTSLYFCASSVGPGANVLTFGAGSRLTVL.

The chain uses TRBV7-8 and TRBJ2-7, with D perhaps matching TRBD1 (5 bases). There are 16 residues in the CDR3. With 5 bases removed from V and 3 bases from J, the gap between germline ends came to 20 bases. CDR1 is SGHVS and CDR2 is FQNEAQ in the germline V gene. The CDR3 is CASSPQEWGTIYEQYF. DNA of the CDR3: TGTGCCAGCAGCCCCCAAGAATGGGGCACTATCTACGAGCAGTACTTC.

This clone has only one observation. The chain employs TRBV15 and TRBJ2-7; D is perhaps TRBD1 or TRBD2 (5 bases each). The ends were cut back, 0 bases at V and 2 bases at J, with 8 bases in the middle. Germline values: CDR1 LNHNV, CDR2 YYDKDF (reference sequence). CDR3 length: 14 residues. CDR3 nucleotide sequence: TGTGCCACCAGCAGAGAGCAGGGACCCTACGAGCAGTACTTC. It yields the protein CATSREQGPYEQYF.

The rearrangement joins TRBV18 to TRBJ2-1; D call uncertain. Per germline, CDR1 KGHSH and CDR2 LQKENI. The CDR3 has 14 residues. V shed 0 bases and J shed 6 bases, with 9 bases lying between them. For the CDR3, the DNA is TGTGCCAGCTCACCACCGTGGGCCAGCAATGAGCAGTTCTTC. Protein: CASSPPWASNEQFF.